This T cell receptor beta chain was profiled in a study of identical twins. Germline lookup yields CDR1 KGHSH and CDR2 LQKENI. The V gene end was trimmed by 6 bases and the J gene end by 3 bases; junction bases not matched to a gene: 5. There are 13 residues in the CDR3. TCRdb passed the 5' RACE reads through MiXCR, listing each CDR3 protein once. Here the sample spans 150,000 or so distinct CDR3 sequences, 3% to 4.5% being singletons. Study-level results: The study based its conclusions on cross-sectional statistical analysis and did not follow the same donors. With monozygotic twins, out-of-frame TCR alpha sharing exceeded what models estimated.

This clonotype was observed a few times. Its antigen is undetermined. This clonotype was sampled from a young man in good health. Input material: memory T cells sorted from blood. This rearrangement joins TRBV18 to TRBJ2-7; TRBD2 matches at 7 bases. CDR3 sequence: CASSPTSDYEQYV. The CDR3, as DNA: TGTGCCAGCTCTCCCACTAGCGACTACGAGCAGTACGTC.